Listed below are T cell receptor beta chains from one sample, sequenced in a study of blood T cells in healthy people across ages. TCRdb reprocessed the 5' RACE reads with MiXCR, giving one entry per CDR3 protein. The sample contains about a million distinct CDR3 sequences, less than 45% of which appear only once. The sequencing input was blood. These receptors were collected from a young man in good health. Each CDR3 is given with its conserved first and last residue. The D gene is left open where the match is weak. A clone size is listed for some rows: how often the clone was seen (once, few, many), or a class if it is expanded.

abundance,j_gene,d_gene,v_gene,CDR3nt,CDR3aa
NA,TRBJ1-2,TRBD1,TRBV6-5,TGTGCCAGCAGCCGGGACAGGACTAGCTACTATGGCTACACCTTC,CASSRDRTSYYGYTF
NA,TRBJ1-4,NA,TRBV29-1,TGCAGCGTCTCCCGATTCGGAGGAGAAAAACTGTTTTTT,CSVSRFGGEKLFF
few,TRBJ1-1,TRBD1,TRBV7-9,TGTGCCAGCAGCTTACCAGGGGGCCCGAGCACTGAAGCTTTCTTT,CASSLPGGPSTEAFF
NA,TRBJ2-3,TRBD1,TRBV29-1,TGCAGCGTTGGACAGGGGGCAATGGTGGAGGCAGATACGCAGTATTTT,CSVGQGAMVEADTQYF
NA,TRBJ2-1,NA,TRBV18,TGTGCCAACTCACCTCCAGGGGTTAGCTCCTACAATGAGCAGTTCTTC,CANSPPGVSSYNEQFF
few,TRBJ1-5,TRBD1,TRBV24-1,TGTGCCACCAGTGACTCCCACAGGGGTTCGGGTCAGCCCCAGCATTTT,CATSDSHRGSGQPQHF
NA,TRBJ1-1,NA,TRBV7-3,TGTGCCAGCAGCTTAACCGCCGGGGGAGGGACTGAAGCTTTCTTT,CASSLTAGGGTEAFF
few,TRBJ1-1,TRBD1,TRBV7-2,TGTGCCAGCAGCAAACAGGGGTCGGATGAAGCTTTCTTT,CASSKQGSDEAFF
few,TRBJ2-5,NA,TRBV24-1,TGTGCCACCAGTGACCCAGGGGCCTCAACACAAGAGACCCAGTACTTC,CATSDPGASTQETQYF
NA,TRBJ2-5,NA,TRBV5-1,TGCGCCAGCAGCTTGGCCGAGATTGGCGAGACCCAGTACTTC,CASSLAEIGETQYF
NA,TRBJ2-5,NA,TRBV7-2,TGTGCCAGCAGACTGGACGGGTTCGGGAATGAGCAGTACTTC,CASRLDGFGNEQYF
once,TRBJ1-1,NA,TRBV7-2,TGTGCCAGCAGCTTATCATCAGGGGCCGTCATGAACACTGAAGCTTTCTTT,CASSLSSGAVMNTEAFF
many,TRBJ1-2,NA,TRBV6-2/TRBV6-3,TGTGCCAGCAGTTACCAAGGTCTGCAGTATGGCTACACCTTC,CASSYQGLQYGYTF
few,TRBJ1-2,NA,TRBV6-1,TGTGCCACAGCCGCCAACTATGGCTACACCTTC,CATAANYGYTF
NA,TRBJ1-1,NA,TRBV7-2,TGTGCCAGCAGCAAACAGAGCCAACTGAACACTGAAGCTTTCTTT,CASSKQSQLNTEAFF
few,TRBJ1-4,NA,TRBV19,TGTGCCAGTAGTTTCACAGTTGGATATGAAAAACTGTTTTTT,CASSFTVGYEKLFF
few,TRBJ2-7,NA,TRBV2,TGTGCCAGCAGGGCAGCGGGACAGAATCGTTACGAGCAGTACTTC,CASRAAGQNRYEQYF
NA,TRBJ2-4,NA,TRBV5-1,TGCGCCAGCAGTTCTCCTGATAAAGGCGGCTACGGGCAGTACTTC,CASSSPDKGGYGQYF
few,TRBJ2-3,TRBD1,TRBV7-2,TGTGCCAGCAGCTGGACAGGGGAGATGGAAGATACGCAGTATTTT,CASSWTGEMEDTQYF
many,TRBJ1-5,NA,TRBV27,TGTGCCAGCAGTTTGGAAGCCCGTAGCAATCAGCCCCAGCATTTT,CASSLEARSNQPQHF
once,TRBJ2-1,TRBD1,TRBV15,TGTGCCACCAGTCCCGGGACAGGCGGACACAATGAGCAGTTCTTC,CATSPGTGGHNEQFF
once,TRBJ2-1,TRBD1,TRBV3-1,TGTGCCAGCAGCCTGGACAGGGTAAAGTACAAGGAGCAGTTCTTC,CASSLDRVKYKEQFF
once,TRBJ1-5,TRBD1,TRBV9,TGTGCCAGCAGCGCCGGACAGGGGTCCGTCAATCAGCCCCAGCATTTT,CASSAGQGSVNQPQHF
NA,TRBJ2-3,TRBD2,TRBV4-3,TGCGCCAGCAGCCAAGATATTAGCGGGGGGCTCCTCACAGATACGCAGTATTTT,CASSQDISGGLLTDTQYF
few,TRBJ2-1,NA,TRBV30,TGTGCCTGGAAGGTGTATATTGAGCAGTTCTTC,CAWKVYIEQFF
NA,TRBJ1-6,TRBD1,TRBV2,TGTGCCGGCGCCGGGACAGGGGGTTCACCCCTCCACTTT,CAGAGTGGSPLHF
few,TRBJ2-3,NA,TRBV6-2/TRBV6-3,TGTGCCAGCAGTTGGGCGGCCCCAGATACGCAGTATTTT,CASSWAAPDTQYF
NA,TRBJ2-7,NA,TRBV1,TGCACCAGCAGCCAAGGAGGTAACAAGAGCTCCTACGAGCAGTACTTC,CTSSQGGNKSSYEQYF
NA,TRBJ2-1,TRBD2,TRBV7-9,TGTGCCAGCGAAACCGGGACTAGCGGTTACAATGAGCAGTTCTTC,CASETGTSGYNEQFF
NA,TRBJ2-3,TRBD2,TRBV6-1,TGTGCCAGCAGTGAAGCTTTAGCGGGGGGGCGGACAGATACGCAGTATTTT,CASSEALAGGRTDTQYF
NA,TRBJ1-1,TRBD1,TRBV19,TGTGCCAGTACCCGGGACAGGAGGAAAGACACTGAAGCTTTCTTT,CASTRDRRKDTEAFF
NA,TRBJ1-2,NA,TRBV7-2,TGTGCCAGCAGCATCCCAGGGGAAAGCTATGGCTACACCTTC,CASSIPGESYGYTF
few,TRBJ2-7,NA,TRBV6-5,TGTGGCGCGGGGATACATTCCTACGAGCAGTACTTC,CGAGIHSYEQYF
NA,TRBJ2-7,NA,TRBV20-1,TGCAGCCTCGGGGCCGTAGGGTACAATGAGCAGTACTTC,CSLGAVGYNEQYF
NA,TRBJ2-7,NA,TRBV20-1,TGCAGTGCTAGAATGTCGATAGGTTACGAGCAGTACTTC,CSARMSIGYEQYF
few,TRBJ1-1,NA,TRBV12-5,TGTGCTAGTGGTTTGGAGGCAAAGACTGAAGCTTTCTTT,CASGLEAKTEAFF
NA,TRBJ2-3,TRBD2,TRBV5-1,TGCGCCAGCAGCTTACACGGACTAGCCCCTAGCACAGATACGCAGTATTTT,CASSLHGLAPSTDTQYF
few,TRBJ2-6,NA,TRBV20-1,TGCAGTACCTCTCCCGTATCTGGGGCCAACGTCCTGACTTTC,CSTSPVSGANVLTF
few,TRBJ2-7,NA,TRBV5-1,TGCGCCAGCAGCCCTGATCCCCCCTCCTACGAGCAGTACTTC,CASSPDPPSYEQYF
once,TRBJ1-3,TRBD1,TRBV7-8,TGTGCCAGCAGTTCGGGGGACAGGGGCTCTGGAAACACCATATATTTT,CASSSGDRGSGNTIYF
few,TRBJ2-5,TRBD1,TRBV6-1,TGTGCCAGCAGTGTGGACAGGGCTATAAGAAGGCAGTACTTC,CASSVDRAIRRQYF
few,TRBJ2-3,TRBD2,TRBV20-1,TGCAGTGCTAGAGATCTTAATGGGCTAGCGGGGGATACGCAGTATTTT,CSARDLNGLAGDTQYF
NA,TRBJ1-4,NA,TRBV7-2,TGTGCCAGCAGCTTAGATGTTGGTGCAACTAATGAAAAACTGTTTTTT,CASSLDVGATNEKLFF
NA,TRBJ1-6,TRBD1,TRBV12-3/TRBV12-4,TGTGCCAGCAGTCCCCGGGACAGGGTTAATTCACCCCTCCACTTT,CASSPRDRVNSPLHF
NA,TRBJ1-5,NA,TRBV6-5,TGTGCCACGAACCGGGACCCCCTATATAGCAATCAGCCCCAGCATTTT,CATNRDPLYSNQPQHF
few,TRBJ2-3,NA,TRBV4-3,TGCGCCAGCAGCCAAGAAAACCCAGATACGCAGTATTTT,CASSQENPDTQYF
few,TRBJ2-3,NA,TRBV20-1,TGCAGTGCATGCACCGGGACTAAGGCGGGGGCCTCCACAGATACGCAGTATTTT,CSACTGTKAGASTDTQYF